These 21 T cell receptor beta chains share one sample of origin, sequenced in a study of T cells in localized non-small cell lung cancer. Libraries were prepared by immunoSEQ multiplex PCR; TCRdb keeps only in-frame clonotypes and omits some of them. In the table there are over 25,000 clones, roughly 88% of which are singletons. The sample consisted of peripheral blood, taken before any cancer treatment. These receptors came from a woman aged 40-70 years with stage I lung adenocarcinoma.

Written as DNA, the CDR3 is TGTGCCAGCAGCTTAAAGGGGAGCTCCTACAATGAGCAGTTCTTC. Amino acid sequence: CASSLKGSSYNEQFF. The chain couples TRBV7-3 to TRBJ2-1; TRBD1 or TRBD2 may be the D gene (5 bases each). CDR3 length: 15 residues. The V gene's germline CDR1 is SGHTA and CDR2 FQGTGA. V was trimmed by 1 base and J by 0 bases, leaving 7 bases between them.

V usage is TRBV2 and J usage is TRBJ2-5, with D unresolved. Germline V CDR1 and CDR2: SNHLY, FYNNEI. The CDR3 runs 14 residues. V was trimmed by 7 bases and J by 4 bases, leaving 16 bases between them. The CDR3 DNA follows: TGTGCCAGCACCATCGGATTAGTGAGAGAGACCCAGTACTTC. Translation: CASTIGLVRETQYF. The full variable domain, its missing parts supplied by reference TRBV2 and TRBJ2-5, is EPEVTQTPSHQVTQMGQEVILRCVPISNHLYFYWYRQILGQKVEFLVSFYNNEISEKSEIFDDQFSVERPDGSNFTLKIRSTKLEDSAMYFCASTIGLVRETQYFGPGTRLLVL.

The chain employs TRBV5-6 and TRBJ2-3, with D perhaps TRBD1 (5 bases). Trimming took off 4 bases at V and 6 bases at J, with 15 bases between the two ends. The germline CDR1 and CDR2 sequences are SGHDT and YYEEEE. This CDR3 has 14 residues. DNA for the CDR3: TGTGCCAGCAGCAGCAGGAGTTGGGGCGATACGCAGTATTTT. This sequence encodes CASSSRSWGDTQYF.

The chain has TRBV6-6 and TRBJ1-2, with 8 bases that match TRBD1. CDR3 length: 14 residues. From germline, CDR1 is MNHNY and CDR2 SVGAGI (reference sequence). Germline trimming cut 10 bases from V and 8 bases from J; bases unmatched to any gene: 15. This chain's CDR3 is CATELGQGSKGYTF. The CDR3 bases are TGTGCCACCGAACTCGGACAGGGCTCGAAAGGCTACACCTTC.

CDR3 amino acids: CASSLDSDPATNEKLFF. CDR3 DNA: TGTGCCAGCAGCTTGGACTCAGACCCTGCAACTAATGAAAAACTGTTTTTT. V gene TRBV7-2 combines with J gene TRBJ1-4; no firm D call. In germline, CDR1 is SGHTA, CDR2 FQGNSA. CDR3 length: 17 residues. The V end was cut by 3 bases, the J end by 0 bases, with 14 bases between. Looking up the rest from reference TRBV7-2 and TRBJ1-4 gives the full variable domain: GAGVSQSPSNKVTEKGKDVELRCDPISGHTALYWYRQSLGQGLEFLIYFQGNSAPDKSGLPSDRFSAERTGGSVSTLTIQRTQQEDSAVYLCASSLDSDPATNEKLFFGSGTQLSVL.

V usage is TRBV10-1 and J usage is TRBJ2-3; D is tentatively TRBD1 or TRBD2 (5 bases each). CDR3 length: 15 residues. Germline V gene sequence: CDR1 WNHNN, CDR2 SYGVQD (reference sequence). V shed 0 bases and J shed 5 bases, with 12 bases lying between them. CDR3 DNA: TGCGCCAGCAGTGAGTCAAACGGGGCGGGAGATACGCAGTATTTT. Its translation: CASSESNGAGDTQYF.

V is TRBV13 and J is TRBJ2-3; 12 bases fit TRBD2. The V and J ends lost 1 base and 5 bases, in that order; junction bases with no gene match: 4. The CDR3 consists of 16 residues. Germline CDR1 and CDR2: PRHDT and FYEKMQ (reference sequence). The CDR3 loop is CASSLETSGSKDTQYF. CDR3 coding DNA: TGTGCCAGCAGCTTAGAGACTAGCGGGAGTAAAGATACGCAGTATTTT.

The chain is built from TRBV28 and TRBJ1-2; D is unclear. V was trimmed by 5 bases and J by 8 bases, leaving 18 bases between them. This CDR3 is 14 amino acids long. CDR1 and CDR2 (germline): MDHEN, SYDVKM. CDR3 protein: CASSPHTVVGGYTF. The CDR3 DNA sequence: TGTGCCAGCAGTCCCCACACAGTTGTTGGGGGCTACACCTTC.

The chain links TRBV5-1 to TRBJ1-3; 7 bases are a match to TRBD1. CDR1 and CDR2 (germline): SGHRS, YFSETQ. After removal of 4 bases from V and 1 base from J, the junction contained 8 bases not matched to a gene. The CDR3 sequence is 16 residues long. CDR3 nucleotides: TGCGCCAGCAGCCGTGCCGGACAGGAGTCTGGAAACACCATATATTTT. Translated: CASSRAGQESGNTIYF. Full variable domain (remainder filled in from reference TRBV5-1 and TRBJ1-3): KAGVTQTPRYLIKTRGQQVTLSCSPISGHRSVSWYQQTPGQGLQFLFEYFSETQRNKGNFPGRFSGRQFSNSRSEMNVSTLELGDSALYLCASSRAGQESGNTIYFGEGSWLTVV.

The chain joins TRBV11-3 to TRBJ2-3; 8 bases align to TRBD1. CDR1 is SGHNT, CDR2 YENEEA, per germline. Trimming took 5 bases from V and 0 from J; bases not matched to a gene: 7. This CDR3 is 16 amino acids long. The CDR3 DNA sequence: TGTGCCAGCAGCCCACCCGGGACAGGAAGCACAGATACGCAGTATTTT. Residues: CASSPPGTGSTDTQYF.

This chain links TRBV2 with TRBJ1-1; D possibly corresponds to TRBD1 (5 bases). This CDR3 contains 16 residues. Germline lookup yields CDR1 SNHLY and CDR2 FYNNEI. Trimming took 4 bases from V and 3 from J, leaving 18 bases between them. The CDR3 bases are TGTGCCAGCAGTGTGAGACAGCCGGTCGGGGACACTGAAGCTTTCTTT. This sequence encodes CASSVRQPVGDTEAFF. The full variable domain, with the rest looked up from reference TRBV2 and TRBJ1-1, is EPEVTQTPSHQVTQMGQEVILRCVPISNHLYFYWYRQILGQKVEFLVSFYNNEISEKSEIFDDQFSVERPDGSNFTLKIRSTKLEDSAMYFCASSVRQPVGDTEAFFGQGTRLTVV.

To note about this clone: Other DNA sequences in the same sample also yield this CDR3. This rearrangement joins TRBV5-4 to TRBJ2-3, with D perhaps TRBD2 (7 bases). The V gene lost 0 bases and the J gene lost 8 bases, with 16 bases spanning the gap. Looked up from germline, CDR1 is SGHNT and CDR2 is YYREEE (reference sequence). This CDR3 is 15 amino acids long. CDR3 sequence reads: CASSLGGEGGLTQYF. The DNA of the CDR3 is TGTGCCAGCAGCTTGGGTGGGGAGGGGGGACTTACGCAGTATTTT.

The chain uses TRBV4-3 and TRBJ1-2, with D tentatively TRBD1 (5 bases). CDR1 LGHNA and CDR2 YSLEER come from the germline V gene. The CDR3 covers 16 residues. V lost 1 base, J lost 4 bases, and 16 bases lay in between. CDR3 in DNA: TGCGCCAGCAGCCAAGGGGGCGCAGCCTCCCTCTATGGCTACACCTTC. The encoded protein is CASSQGGAASLYGYTF.

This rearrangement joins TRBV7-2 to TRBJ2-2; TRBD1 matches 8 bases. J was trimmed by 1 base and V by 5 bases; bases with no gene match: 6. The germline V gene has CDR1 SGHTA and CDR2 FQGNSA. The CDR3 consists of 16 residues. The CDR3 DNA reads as TGTGCCAGCAGCCCCTGGACAGGGATGAACACCGGGGAGCTGTTTTTT. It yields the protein CASSPWTGMNTGELFF.

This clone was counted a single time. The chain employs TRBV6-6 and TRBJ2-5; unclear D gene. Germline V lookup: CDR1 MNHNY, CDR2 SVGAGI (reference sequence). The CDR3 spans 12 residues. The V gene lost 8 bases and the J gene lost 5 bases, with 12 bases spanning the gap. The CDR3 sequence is CASGFLGETQYF. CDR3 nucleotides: TGTGCCAGCGGATTCCTCGGGGAGACCCAGTACTTC.

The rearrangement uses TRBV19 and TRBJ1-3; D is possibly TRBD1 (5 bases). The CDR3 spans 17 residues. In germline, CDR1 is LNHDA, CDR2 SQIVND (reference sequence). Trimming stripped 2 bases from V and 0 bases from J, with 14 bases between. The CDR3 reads CASSITHRTISGNTIYF. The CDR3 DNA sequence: TGTGCCAGTAGTATAACCCACAGGACTATCTCTGGAAACACCATATATTTT.

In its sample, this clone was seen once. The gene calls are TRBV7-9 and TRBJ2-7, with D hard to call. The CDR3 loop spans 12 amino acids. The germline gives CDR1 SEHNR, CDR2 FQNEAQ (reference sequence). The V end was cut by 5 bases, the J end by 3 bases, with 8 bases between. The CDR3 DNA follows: TGTGCCAGCAGCCCCCCTGGCTACGAGCAGTACTTC. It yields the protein CASSPPGYEQYF.

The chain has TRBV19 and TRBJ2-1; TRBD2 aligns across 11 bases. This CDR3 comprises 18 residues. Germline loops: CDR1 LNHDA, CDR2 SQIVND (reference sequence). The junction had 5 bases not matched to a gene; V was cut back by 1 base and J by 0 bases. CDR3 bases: TGTGCCAGTAGTATAGGGCTAGCGGGAGGCGTCTCCTACAATGAGCAGTTCTTC. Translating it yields CASSIGLAGGVSYNEQFF.

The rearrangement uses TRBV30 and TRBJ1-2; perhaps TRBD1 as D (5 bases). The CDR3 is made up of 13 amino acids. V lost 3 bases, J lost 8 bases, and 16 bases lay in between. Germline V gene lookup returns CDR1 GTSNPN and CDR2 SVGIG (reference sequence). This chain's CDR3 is CAWRGDFNRGYTF. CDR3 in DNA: TGTGCCTGGAGGGGGGACTTTAACCGAGGCTACACCTTC.

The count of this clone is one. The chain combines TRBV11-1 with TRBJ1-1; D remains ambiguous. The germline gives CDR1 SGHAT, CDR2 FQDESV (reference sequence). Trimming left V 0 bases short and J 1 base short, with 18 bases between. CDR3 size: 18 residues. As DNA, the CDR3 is TGTGCCAGCAGCTTAGCGAGGTCCTTCGGGGTCCCGAACACTGAAGCTTTCTTT. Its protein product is CASSLARSFGVPNTEAFF.

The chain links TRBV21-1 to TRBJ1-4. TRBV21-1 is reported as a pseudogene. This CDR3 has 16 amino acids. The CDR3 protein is CASSKADGDPNEKLFF. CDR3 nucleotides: TGTGCCAGCAGCAAAGCAGATGGGGACCCTAATGAAAAACTGTTTTTT.